A single count supports the clone carrying this T cell receptor (beta chain). The CDR3 has 12 amino acids. Germline V CDR1 and CDR2: SGDLS, YYNGEE. V was clipped by 1 base and J by 5 bases; unmatched bases: 0. The entry originates in a study of blood T cell repertoires in COVID-19. Across the whole study: Samples came from the United States, Italy and Spain, spanning acute and convalescent COVID-19.

Assay: immunoSEQ multiplex PCR; the TCRdb copy retains only in-frame clones and omits some. The table records 310,000 or so clones, about 89% of them present only once. The receptor was isolated from a man between 18 and 35 years old who had recovered from COVID-19. Sequencing input: peripheral blood. The V and J genes are TRBV9 and TRBJ2-7, with TRBD1 identical over 7 bases. CDR3 DNA sequence: TGTGCCAGCAGCGTAACAGGGGACGAGCAGTACTTC. This sequence encodes CASSVTGDEQYF. Using reference TRBV9 and TRBJ2-7 for the parts outside the CDR3, the full variable domain is DSGVTQTPKHLITATGQRVTLRCSPRSGDLSVYWYQQSLDQGLQFLIQYYNGEERAKGNILERFSAQQFPDLHSELNLSSLELGDSALYFCASSVTGDEQYFGPGTRLTVT.